The T cell receptor beta chain described here comes from a study of cytomegalovirus exposure and HLA in healthy donors. The V and J ends lost 0 bases and 7 bases respectively, with 13 bases between them. CDR1 and CDR2 from the germline V gene are MNHEY and SVGAGI. CDR3 length equals 15 residues. Sequenced by immunoSEQ multiplex PCR; TCRdb stores in-frame clones only, minus some. The sample holds about 160,000 clones; 89% are singletons and the top ten take 4% to 4.5%. Sequencing was performed on PBMCs. This receptor was identified in a man between 18 and 29 years old in good health and CMV-seropositive. This rearrangement joins TRBV6-5 to TRBJ1-5, with a weak D call TRBD1 (5 bases). CDR3 protein: CASSYSFRAKQPQHF. In nucleotides, the CDR3 is TGTGCCAGCAGTTACTCGTTCAGGGCGAAGCAGCCCCAGCATTTT.